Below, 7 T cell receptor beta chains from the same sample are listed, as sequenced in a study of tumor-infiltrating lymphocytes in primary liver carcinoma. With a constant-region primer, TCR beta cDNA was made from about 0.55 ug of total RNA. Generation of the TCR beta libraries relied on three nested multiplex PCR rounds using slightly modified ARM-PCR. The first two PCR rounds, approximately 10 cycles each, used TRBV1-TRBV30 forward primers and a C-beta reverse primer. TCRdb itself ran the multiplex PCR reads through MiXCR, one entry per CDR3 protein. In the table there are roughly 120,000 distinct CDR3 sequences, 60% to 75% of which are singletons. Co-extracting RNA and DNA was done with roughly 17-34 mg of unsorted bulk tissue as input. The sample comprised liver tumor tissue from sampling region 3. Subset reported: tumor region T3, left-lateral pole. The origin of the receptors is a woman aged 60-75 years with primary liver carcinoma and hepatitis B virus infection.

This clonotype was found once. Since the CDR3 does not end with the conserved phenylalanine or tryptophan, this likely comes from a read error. The CDR3 DNA reads TGTGCCAGCAGCATACAGGGAGGGAACATTGAAGCTTTCATT. Its translation: CASSIQGGNIEAFI. The V gene is TRBV11-2, the J gene TRBJ1-1; perhaps TRBD1 as D (6 bases). The CDR3 loop spans 14 amino acids. In germline, CDR1 is SGHAT, CDR2 FQNNGV.

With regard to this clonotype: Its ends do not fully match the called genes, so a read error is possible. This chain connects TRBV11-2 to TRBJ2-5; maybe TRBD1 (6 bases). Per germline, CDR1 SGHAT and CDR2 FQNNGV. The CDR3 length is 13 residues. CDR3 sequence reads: CACSLDRQETHYF. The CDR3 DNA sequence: TGTGCCTGCAGCTTGGACAGACAAGAGACCCATTACTTC.

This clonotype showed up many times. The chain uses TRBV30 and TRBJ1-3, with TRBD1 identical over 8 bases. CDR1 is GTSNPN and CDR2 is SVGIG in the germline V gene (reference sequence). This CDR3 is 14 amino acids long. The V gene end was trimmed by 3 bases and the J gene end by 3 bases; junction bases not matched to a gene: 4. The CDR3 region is CAWRVGTGGNTIYF. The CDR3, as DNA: TGTGCCTGGAGGGTCGGGACAGGTGGAAACACCATATATTTT.

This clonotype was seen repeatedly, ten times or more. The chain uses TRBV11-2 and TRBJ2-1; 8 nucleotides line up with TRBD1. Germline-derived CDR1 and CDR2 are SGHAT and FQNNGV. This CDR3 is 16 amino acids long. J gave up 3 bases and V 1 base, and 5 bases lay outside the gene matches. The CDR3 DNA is TGTGCCAGCAGCTTAGCGGCAGGGGGCGTCTACAATGAGCAGTTCTTC. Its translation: CASSLAAGGVYNEQFF. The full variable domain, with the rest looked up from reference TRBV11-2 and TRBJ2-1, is EAGVAQSPRYKIIEKRQSVAFWCNPISGHATLYWYQQILGQGPKLLIQFQNNGVVDDSQLPKDRFSAERLKGVDSTLKIQPAKLEDSAVYLCASSLAAGGVYNEQFFGPGTRLTVL.

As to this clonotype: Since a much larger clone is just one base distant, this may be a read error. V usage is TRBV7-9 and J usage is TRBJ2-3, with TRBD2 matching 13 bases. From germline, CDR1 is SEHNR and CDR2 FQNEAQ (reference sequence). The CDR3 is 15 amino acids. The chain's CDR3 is CASSGTSGISDTHYF. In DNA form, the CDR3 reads TGTGCCAGCAGCGGGACTAGCGGGATCTCGGATACGCACTATTTT.

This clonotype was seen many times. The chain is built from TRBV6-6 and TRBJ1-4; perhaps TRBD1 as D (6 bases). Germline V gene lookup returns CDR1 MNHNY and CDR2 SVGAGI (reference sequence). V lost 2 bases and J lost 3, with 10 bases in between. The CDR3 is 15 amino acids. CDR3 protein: CASSYGDNSNEKLFF. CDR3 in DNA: TGTGCCAGCAGTTACGGGGACAATTCTAATGAAAAACTGTTTTTT.

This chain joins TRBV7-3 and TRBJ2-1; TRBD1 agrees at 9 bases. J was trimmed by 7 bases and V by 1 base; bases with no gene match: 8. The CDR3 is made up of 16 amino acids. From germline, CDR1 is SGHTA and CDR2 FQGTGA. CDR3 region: CASSLSPTGGINEQFF. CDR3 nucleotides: TGTGCCAGCAGCTTAAGTCCGACAGGGGGAATAAATGAGCAGTTCTTC.